The entry below gives a single T cell receptor (beta chain) sequence along with its context. Its antigen is unidentified. Genomic DNA came from blood conventional CD4+ T cells gated CD25-low CD127-high. CDR1 WNHNN and CDR2 SYGVQD come from the germline V gene (reference sequence). The germline V and J ends were trimmed by 2 bases and 2 bases, with 13 bases remaining between them. The CDR3 has 15 residues. The sample is drawn from a study of regulatory and conventional T cells in RAG deficiency. Study-wide results and caveats: Treg unique TCR beta sequences were about 91-fold fewer in Omenn syndrome and CID/AS patients than controls. Omenn patients showed >90% Treg-Tconv overlap and shorter CDR3 lengths.

Data came from immunoSEQ multiplex PCR; TCRdb stores just in-frame clones and leaves some out. The sample lists about 30,000 clones; around 96% were seen once. The sample also formed part of further work on regulatory T cells. Per that study: The PCR used 52 TRBV and 13 TRBJ primers.

Sequenced: CD25- CD4+ T cells sorted from blood. The sequence was obtained from a human donor in good health. This chain uses TRBV10-1 with TRBJ2-7, with a possible D match to TRBD2 (6 bases). The CDR3 spells CASSEAASVPYEQYF. The CDR3, as DNA: TGCGCCAGCAGTGAGGCGGCTAGCGTGCCCTACGAGCAGTACTTC.